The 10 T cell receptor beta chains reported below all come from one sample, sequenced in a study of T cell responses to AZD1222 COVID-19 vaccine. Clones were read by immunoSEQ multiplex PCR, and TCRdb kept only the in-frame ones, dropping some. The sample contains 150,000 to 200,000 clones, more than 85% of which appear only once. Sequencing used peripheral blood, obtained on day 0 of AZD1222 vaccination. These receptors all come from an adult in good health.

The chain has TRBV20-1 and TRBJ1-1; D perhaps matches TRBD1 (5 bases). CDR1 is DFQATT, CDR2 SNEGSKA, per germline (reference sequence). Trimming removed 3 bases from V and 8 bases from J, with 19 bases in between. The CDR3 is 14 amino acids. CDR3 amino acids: CSASLVAQGPEAFF. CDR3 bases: TGCAGTGCTAGTTTGGTGGCGCAGGGCCCCGAAGCTTTCTTT.

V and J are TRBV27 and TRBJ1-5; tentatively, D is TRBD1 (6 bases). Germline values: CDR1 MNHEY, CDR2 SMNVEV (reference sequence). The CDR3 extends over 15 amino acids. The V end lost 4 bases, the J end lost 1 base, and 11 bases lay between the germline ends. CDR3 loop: CASSWGTGSNQPQHF. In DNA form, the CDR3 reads TGTGCCAGCAGTTGGGGAACAGGGAGCAATCAGCCCCAGCATTTT.

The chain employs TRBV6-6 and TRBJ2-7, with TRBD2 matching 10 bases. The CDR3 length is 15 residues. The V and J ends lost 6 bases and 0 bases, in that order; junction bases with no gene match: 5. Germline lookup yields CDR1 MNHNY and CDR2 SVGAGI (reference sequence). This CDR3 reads CASSISGGSSYEQYF. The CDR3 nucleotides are TGTGCCAGCAGCATTAGCGGGGGGAGCTCCTACGAGCAGTACTTC.

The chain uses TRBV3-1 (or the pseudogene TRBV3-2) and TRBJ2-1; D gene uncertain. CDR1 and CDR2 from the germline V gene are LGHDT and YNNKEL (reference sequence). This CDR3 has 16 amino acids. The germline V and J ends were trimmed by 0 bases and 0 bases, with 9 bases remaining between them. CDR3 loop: CASSQEQFSSYNEQFF. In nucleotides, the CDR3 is TGTGCCAGCAGCCAAGAACAGTTCAGCTCCTACAATGAGCAGTTCTTC.

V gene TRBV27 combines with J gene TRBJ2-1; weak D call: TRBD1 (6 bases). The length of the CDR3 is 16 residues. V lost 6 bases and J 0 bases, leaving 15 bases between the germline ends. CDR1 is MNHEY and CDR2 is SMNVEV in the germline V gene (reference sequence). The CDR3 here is CASRSERGSSYNEQFF. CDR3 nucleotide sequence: TGTGCCAGCAGGTCGGAGAGGGGGAGCTCCTACAATGAGCAGTTCTTC.

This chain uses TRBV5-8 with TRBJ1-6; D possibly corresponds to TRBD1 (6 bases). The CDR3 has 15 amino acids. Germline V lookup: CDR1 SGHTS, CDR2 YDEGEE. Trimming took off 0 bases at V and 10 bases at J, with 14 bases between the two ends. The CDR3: CASSLGQGYRSPLHF. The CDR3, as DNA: TGTGCCAGCAGCTTGGGTCAGGGGTATAGGTCACCCCTCCACTTT.

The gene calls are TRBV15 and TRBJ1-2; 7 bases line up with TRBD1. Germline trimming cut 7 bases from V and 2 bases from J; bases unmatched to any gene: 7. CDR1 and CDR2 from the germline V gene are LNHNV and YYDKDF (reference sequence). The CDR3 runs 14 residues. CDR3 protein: CATTQRQGNYGYTF. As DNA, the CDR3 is TGTGCCACCACACAAAGACAGGGAAACTATGGCTACACCTTC. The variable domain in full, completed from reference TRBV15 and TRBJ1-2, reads DAMVIQNPRYQVTQFGKPVTLSCSQTLNHNVMYWYQQKSSQAPKLLFHYYDKDFNNEADTPDNFQSRRPNTSFCFLDIRSPGLGDTAMYLCATTQRQGNYGYTFGSGTRLTVV.

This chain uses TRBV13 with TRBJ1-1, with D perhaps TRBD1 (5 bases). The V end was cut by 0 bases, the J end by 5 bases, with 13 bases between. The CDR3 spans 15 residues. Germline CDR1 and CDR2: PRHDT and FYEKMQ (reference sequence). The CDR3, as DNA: TGTGCCAGCAGCTTAGGACAGCGCAGGGCGACTGAAGCTTTCTTT. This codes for CASSLGQRRATEAFF.

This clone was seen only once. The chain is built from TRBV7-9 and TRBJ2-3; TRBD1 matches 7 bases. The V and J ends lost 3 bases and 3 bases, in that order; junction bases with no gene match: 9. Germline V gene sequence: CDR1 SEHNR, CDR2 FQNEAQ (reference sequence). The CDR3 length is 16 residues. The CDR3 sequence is CASSFGDRVETDTQYF. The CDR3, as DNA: TGTGCCAGCAGCTTTGGAGACAGGGTTGAGACAGATACGCAGTATTTT.

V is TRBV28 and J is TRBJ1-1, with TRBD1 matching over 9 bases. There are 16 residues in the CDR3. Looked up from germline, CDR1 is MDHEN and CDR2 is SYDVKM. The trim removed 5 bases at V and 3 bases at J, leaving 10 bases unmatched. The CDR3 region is CASSTTGGTGYTEAFF. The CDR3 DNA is TGTGCCAGCAGTACAACCGGTGGGACAGGGTACACTGAAGCTTTCTTT. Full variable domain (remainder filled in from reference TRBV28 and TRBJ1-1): DVKVTQSSRYLVKRTGEKVFLECVQDMDHENMFWYRQDPGLGLRLIYFSYDVKMKEKGDIPEGYSVSREKKERFSLILESASTNQTSMYLCASSTTGGTGYTEAFFGQGTRLTVV.